This passage covers 2 T cell receptor beta chains from one sample sequenced in a study of T-cell memory formation after mild COVID-19. TCRdb processed the 5' RACE reads anew with MiXCR; each CDR3 protein has one entry. This sample has hundreds of thousands of distinct CDR3 sequences; 16% occur once, and the top ten carry about 22%. The sequenced sample was PBMCs or a T cell subset sorted from them (not recorded which). These TCRs come from a man younger than 35 who had mild COVID-19 (a few samples of this study predate the infection). Cell type and time point are not known.

This chain connects TRBV7-9 to TRBJ1-1, with 9 bases that match TRBD1. V shed 6 bases, J shed 6 bases, and the junction held 8 bases outside the gene matches. This CDR3 is built from 14 residues. Germline CDR1 and CDR2: SEHNR and FQNEAQ (reference sequence). CDR3 nucleotide sequence: TGTGCCAGCAGTTCGGGACAGGGTAGCTCTGAAGCTTTCTTT. The encoded protein is CASSSGQGSSEAFF. Together with reference TRBV7-9 and TRBJ1-1, the CDR3 gives the full variable domain: DTGVSQNPRHKITKRGQNVTFRCDPISEHNRLYWYRQTLGQGPEFLTYFQNEAQLEKSRLLSDRFSAERPKGSFSTLEIQRTEQGDSAMYLCASSSGQGSSEAFFGQGTRLTVV.

This clonotype was observed a few times. The chain joins TRBV30 to TRBJ2-1; 9 positions agree with TRBD2. V lost 5 bases and J lost 6; bases outside the gene matches: 17. Per germline, CDR1 GTSNPN and CDR2 SVGIG (reference sequence). The CDR3 has 17 residues. CDR3 coding DNA: TGTGCCTGGGGGTGGGGACTAGCATCGCTTTGGGTCAATGAGCAGTTCTTC. Translated, it gives CAWGWGLASLWVNEQFF. Together with reference TRBV30 and TRBJ2-1, the CDR3 gives the full variable domain: SQTIHQWPATLVQPVGSPLSLECTVEGTSNPNLYWYRQAAGRGLQLLFYSVGIGQISSEVPQNLSASRPQDRQFILSSKKLLLSDSGFYLCAWGWGLASLWVNEQFFGPGTRLTVL.